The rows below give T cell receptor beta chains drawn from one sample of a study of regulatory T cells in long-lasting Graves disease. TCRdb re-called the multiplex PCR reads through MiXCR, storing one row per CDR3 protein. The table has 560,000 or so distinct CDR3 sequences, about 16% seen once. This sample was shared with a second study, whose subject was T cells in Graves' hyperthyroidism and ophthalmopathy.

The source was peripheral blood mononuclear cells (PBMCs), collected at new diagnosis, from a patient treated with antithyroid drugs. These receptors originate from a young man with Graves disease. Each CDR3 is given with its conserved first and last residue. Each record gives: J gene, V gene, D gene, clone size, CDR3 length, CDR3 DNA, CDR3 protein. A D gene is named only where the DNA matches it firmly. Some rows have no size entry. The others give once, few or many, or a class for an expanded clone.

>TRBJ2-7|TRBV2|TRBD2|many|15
TGTGCCAGCAATTCTGGGACTAGCGGGAAGTACGAGCAGTACTTC
CASNSGTSGKYEQYF
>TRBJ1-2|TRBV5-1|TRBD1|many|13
TGTGCCAGCAGCTTAGGACAGGGCGGTGGCTACACCTTC
CASSLGQGGGYTF
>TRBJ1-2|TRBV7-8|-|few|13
TGTGCCAGCAGCCGGACAGCTAACTATGGCTACACCTTC
CASSRTANYGYTF
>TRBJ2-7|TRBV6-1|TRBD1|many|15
TGTGCCAGCAGGAAGGGACAGGGGCTAGTCCGCGAGCAGTACTTC
CASRKGQGLVREQYF
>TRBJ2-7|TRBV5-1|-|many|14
TGCGCCAGCAGCTTGATGCGGGACTCCTACGAGCAGTACTTC
CASSLMRDSYEQYF
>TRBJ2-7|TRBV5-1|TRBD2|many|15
TGCGCCAGCAGCTGGATAGCGGGAGAGCGAAACGAGCAGTACTTC
CASSWIAGERNEQYF
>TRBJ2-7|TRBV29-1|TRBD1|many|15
TGCAGCGTTGAAGATCCAAGGACAGGGGTCTACGAGCAGTACTTC
CSVEDPRTGVYEQYF
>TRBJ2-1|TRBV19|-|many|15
TGTGCCAGTAGTATTTCGGGAGTCCCTAACAATGAGCAGTTCTTC
CASSISGVPNNEQFF
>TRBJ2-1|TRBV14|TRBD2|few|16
TGTGCCAGCAGCCAAGTGGGCGGGAGGGCCGGCAATGAGCAGTTCTTC
CASSQVGGRAGNEQFF
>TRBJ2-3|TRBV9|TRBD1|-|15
TGTGCCAGCAGCGCATCAGGGGGCAATTCAGATACGCAGTATTTT
CASSASGGNSDTQYF
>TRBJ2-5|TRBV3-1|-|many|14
TGTGCCAGCAGCCAAGATGCGGGCCGGGAGACCCAGTACTTC
CASSQDAGRETQYF
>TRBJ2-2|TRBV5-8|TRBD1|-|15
TGTGCCAGCAGGGACAGGGTATTCGCGTCCGGGGAGCTGTTTTTT
CASRDRVFASGELFF
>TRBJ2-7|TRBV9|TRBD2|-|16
TGTGCCAGCAGCGTAGGTAGAGGACTAGCGGGAGACGAGCAGTACTTC
CASSVGRGLAGDEQYF
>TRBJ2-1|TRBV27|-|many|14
TGTGCCAGCAGTTTTATTGGGGATACAAATGAGCAGTTCTTC
CASSFIGDTNEQFF
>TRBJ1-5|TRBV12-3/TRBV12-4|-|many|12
TGTGCCAGCAGCGAAGGGACTAGGCCCCAGCATTTT
CASSEGTRPQHF
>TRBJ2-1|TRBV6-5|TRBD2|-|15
TGTGCCAGCCGTTCGACTAGCGGGAGCTACAATGAGCAGTTCTTC
CASRSTSGSYNEQFF
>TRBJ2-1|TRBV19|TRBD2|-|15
TGTGCCAGTAGTATCGGGACTAGCGGGAGGAATGAGCAGTTCTTC
CASSIGTSGRNEQFF
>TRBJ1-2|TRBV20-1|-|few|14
TGCAGCCATTTAGACCGGGGGAGTAGCTATGGCTACACCTTC
CSHLDRGSSYGYTF
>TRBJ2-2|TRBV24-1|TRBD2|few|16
TGTGCCACCAGTGAACCAAAGCGGGAGGGTACCGGGGAGCTGTTTTTT
CATSEPKREGTGELFF
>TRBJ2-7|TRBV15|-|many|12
TGTGCCACCAGCAGCCTCCAGGGTGAGCAGTACTTC
CATSSLQGEQYF
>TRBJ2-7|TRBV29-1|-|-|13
TGCAGCGCCTTATCGACAGGCTCCTACGAGCAGTACTTC
CSALSTGSYEQYF
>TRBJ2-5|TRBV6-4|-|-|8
TGTGCTCAAGAGACCCAGTACTTC
CAQETQYF
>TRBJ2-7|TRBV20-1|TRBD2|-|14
TGCAGTGCTAGAGATGGCGGGAGAACGAACGAGCAGTACTTC
CSARDGGRTNEQYF
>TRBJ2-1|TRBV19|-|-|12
TGTGCCAGTAGTGGGGACTTTACCGAGCAGTTCTTC
CASSGDFTEQFF
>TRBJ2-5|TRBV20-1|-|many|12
TGCAGTGCTAGGGCAAGCCGAGAGACCCAGTACTTC
CSARASRETQYF
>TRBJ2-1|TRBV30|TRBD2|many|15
TGTGCCTGGAGTGTGGGACTAGCGGACCACAATGAGCAGTTCTTC
CAWSVGLADHNEQFF
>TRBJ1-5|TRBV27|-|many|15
TGTGCCAGCAGTTTTGGCGGGCCGGGCAATCAGCCCCAGCATTTT
CASSFGGPGNQPQHF
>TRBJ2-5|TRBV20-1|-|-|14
TGCAGTGCTAGTATCCCCGGGTACCAAGAGACCCAGTACTTC
CSASIPGYQETQYF
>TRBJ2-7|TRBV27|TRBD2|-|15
TGTGCCAGCACCAAGCATATCGGGAGGTTGTACGAGCAGTGCTTC
CASTKHIGRLYEQCF
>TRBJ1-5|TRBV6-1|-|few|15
TGTGCCACCGTACGGGGGGCAGGGAACAATCAGCCCCAGCATTTT
CATVRGAGNNQPQHF
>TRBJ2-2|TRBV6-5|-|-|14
TGTGCCAGCAGTTACTCGAGTTACACCGGGGAGCTGTTTTTT
CASSYSSYTGELFF
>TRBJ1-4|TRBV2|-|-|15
TGTGCCAGCACCGAAGGAAGGGAAGGGAATGAAAAACTGTTTTTT
CASTEGREGNEKLFF
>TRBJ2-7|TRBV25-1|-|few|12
TGTGCCAGCGCCCCTGTGGGCTACGAGCAGTACTTC
CASAPVGYEQYF
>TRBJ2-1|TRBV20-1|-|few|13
TGCAGTGCTAACAGGGTGGGCTACAATGAGCAGTTCTTC
CSANRVGYNEQFF
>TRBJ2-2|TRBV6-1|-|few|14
TGTGCCAGCAGCAGGGCCCGGGGCACCGGGGAGCTGTTTTTT
CASSRARGTGELFF
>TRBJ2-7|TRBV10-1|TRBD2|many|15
TGCGCCAGCAGTGAGGGGACTAGCGACTACTCCGAGCAGTACTTC
CASSEGTSDYSEQYF
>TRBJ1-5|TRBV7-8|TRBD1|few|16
TGTGCCAGCAGCTCAGGGGGCCCAGGTCTCCATCAGCCCCAGCATTTT
CASSSGGPGLHQPQHF
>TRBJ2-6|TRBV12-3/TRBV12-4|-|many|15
TGTGCCAGCAGGACAGCCTCCTCTGGGGCCAACGTCCTGACTTTC
CASRTASSGANVLTF
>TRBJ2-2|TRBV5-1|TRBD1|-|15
TGCGCCAGCAGCGAGACTCGGACAGGGCCCGGGGAGCTGTTTTTT
CASSETRTGPGELFF
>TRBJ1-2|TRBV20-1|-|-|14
TGCAGTGCTAGAGAGACAACTCTTAACTATGGCTACACCTTC
CSARETTLNYGYTF
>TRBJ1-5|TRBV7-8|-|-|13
TGTGCCAGCAGCTATCAAGCCAATCAGCCCCAGCATTTT
CASSYQANQPQHF
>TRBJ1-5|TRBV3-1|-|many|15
TGTGCCAGCAGCCCCGGGAGGAGCCTCAATCAGCCCCAGCATTTT
CASSPGRSLNQPQHF
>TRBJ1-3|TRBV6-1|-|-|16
TGTGCCAGCAGGGACGGGGGGACCATCTCTGGAAACACCATATATTTT
CASRDGGTISGNTIYF
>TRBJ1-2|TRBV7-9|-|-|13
TGTGCCAGCATCCGTTCAGAGGACTATGGCTACACCTTC
CASIRSEDYGYTF
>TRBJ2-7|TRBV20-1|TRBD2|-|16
TGCAGTCCTTTGGGGCGGGAGAGGAGTCTGACCCACGAGCAGTACTTC
CSPLGRERSLTHEQYF
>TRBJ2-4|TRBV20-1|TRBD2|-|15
TGCAGTGCGGTAGGGAGGGCGCTAGCCAAAAACATTCAGTACTTC
CSAVGRALAKNIQYF
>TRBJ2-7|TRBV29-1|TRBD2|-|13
TGCAGCGTTCTGTGGGGCGGGAGCAGCGAGCAGTACTTC
CSVLWGGSSEQYF
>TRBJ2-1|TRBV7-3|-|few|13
TGTGCCAGCAGCTTAACGGGACACAGCGAGCAGTTCTTC
CASSLTGHSEQFF
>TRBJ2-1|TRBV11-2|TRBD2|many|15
TGTGCCAGCAGCGGCCGGGACTACAGATACAATGAGCAGTTCTTC
CASSGRDYRYNEQFF
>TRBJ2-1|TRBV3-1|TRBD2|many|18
TGTGCCAGCAGCCCGTACGGACTAGCGGGAAAAACCTACAATGAGCAGTTCTTC
CASSPYGLAGKTYNEQFF
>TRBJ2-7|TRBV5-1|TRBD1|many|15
TGCGCCAGCAGCCTCCGGACAGGTAGTATCAACGAGCAGTACTTC
CASSLRTGSINEQYF
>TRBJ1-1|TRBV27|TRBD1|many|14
TGTGCCAGCAGCTCAAAGGGGGCCGATATTGAAGCTTTCTTT
CASSSKGADIEAFF
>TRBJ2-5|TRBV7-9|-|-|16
TGTGCCAGCAGCCCCCCTCGAGGCAGGGGCCAAGAGACCCAGTACTTC
CASSPPRGRGQETQYF
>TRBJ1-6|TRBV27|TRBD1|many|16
TGTGCCAGCAGTCCCCGCATGGCCAGGACAGGGGTTCCCCTCCACTTT
CASSPRMARTGVPLHF
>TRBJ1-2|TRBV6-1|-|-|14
TGTGCCAGCAGTCACAGGGAACAACACTATGGCTACACCTTC
CASSHREQHYGYTF
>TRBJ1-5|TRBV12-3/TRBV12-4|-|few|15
TGTGCCAGCACTAAACAGGGTGCTATGAATCAGCCCCAGCATTTT
CASTKQGAMNQPQHF
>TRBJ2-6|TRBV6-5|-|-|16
TGTGCCAGCAGTTACTCGGTGACCTCTGGGGCCAACGTCCTGACTTTC
CASSYSVTSGANVLTF
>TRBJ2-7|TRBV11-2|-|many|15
TGTGCCAGCAGCTTAGCCGCCGGGGCCGCCTACGAGCAGTACTTC
CASSLAAGAAYEQYF
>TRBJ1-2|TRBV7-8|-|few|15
TGTGCCAGCAGCGTAGGGGGGGGCTCGGGCTATGGCTACACCTTC
CASSVGGGSGYGYTF